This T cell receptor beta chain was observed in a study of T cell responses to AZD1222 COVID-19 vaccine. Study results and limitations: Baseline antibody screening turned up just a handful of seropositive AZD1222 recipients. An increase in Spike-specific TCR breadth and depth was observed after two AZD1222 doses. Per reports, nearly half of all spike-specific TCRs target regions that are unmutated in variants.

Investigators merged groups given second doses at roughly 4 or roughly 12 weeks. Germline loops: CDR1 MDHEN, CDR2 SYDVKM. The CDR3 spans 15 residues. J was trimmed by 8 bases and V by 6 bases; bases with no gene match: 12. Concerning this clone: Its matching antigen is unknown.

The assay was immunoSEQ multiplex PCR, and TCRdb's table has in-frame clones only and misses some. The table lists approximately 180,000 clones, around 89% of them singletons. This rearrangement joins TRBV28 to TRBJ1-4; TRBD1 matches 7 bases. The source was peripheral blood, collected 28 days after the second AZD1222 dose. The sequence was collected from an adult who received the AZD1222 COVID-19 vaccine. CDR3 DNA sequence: TGTGCCAGCAGCCCCGAGGACAGGTTTAAAGAAAAACTGTTTTTT. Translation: CASSPEDRFKEKLFF.